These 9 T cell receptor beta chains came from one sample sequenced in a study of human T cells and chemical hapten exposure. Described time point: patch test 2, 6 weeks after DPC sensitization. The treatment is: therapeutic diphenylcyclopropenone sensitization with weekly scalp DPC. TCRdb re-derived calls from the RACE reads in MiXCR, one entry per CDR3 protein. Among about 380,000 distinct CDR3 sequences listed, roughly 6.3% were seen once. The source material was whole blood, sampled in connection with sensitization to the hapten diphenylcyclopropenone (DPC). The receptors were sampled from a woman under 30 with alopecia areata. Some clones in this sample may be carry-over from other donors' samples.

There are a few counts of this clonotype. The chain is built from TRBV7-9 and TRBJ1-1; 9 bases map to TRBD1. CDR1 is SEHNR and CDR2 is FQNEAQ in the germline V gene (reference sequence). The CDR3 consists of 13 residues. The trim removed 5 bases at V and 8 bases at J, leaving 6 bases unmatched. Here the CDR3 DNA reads TGTGCCAGCAGCCATACCGGGACAGGGGAAGCTTTCTTT. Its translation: CASSHTGTGEAFF.

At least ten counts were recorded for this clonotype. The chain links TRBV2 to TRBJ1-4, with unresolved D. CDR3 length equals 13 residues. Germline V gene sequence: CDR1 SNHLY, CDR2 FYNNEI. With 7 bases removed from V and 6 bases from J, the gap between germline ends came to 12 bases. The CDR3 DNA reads TGTGCCAGCAATGTAAACAAGGATGAAAAACTGTTTTTT. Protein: CASNVNKDEKLFF.

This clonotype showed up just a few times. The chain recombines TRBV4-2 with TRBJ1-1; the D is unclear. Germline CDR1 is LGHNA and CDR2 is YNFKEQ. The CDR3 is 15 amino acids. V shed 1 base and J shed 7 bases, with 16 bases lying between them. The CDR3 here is CASSQVSLNKIEAFF. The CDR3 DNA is TGTGCCAGCAGCCAAGTATCCTTGAACAAGATTGAAGCTTTCTTT.

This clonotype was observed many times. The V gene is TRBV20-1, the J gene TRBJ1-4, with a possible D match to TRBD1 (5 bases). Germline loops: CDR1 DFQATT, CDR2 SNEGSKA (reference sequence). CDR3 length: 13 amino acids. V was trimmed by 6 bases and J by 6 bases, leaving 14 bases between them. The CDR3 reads CSARRGEDEKLFF. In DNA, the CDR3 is TGCAGTGCCAGGCGGGGGGAGGATGAAAAACTGTTTTTT.

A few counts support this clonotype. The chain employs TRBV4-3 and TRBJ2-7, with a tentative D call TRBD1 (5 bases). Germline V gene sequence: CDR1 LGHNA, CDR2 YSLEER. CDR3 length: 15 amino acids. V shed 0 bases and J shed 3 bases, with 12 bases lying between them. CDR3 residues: CASSQEGRADYEQYF. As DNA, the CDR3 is TGCGCCAGCAGCCAAGAAGGCAGGGCAGACTACGAGCAGTACTTC.

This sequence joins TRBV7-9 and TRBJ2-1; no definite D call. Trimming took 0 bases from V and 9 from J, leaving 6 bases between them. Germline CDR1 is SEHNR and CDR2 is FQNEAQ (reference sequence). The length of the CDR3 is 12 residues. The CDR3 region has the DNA TGTGCCAGCAGCTTAGCGCCCGGTGAGCAGTTCTTC. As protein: CASSLAPGEQFF.

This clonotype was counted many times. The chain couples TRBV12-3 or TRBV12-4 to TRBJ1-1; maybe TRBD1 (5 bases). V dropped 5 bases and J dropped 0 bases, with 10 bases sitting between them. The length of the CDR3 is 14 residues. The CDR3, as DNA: TGTGCCAGCAGTATGGGGCATATGAACACTGAAGCTTTCTTT. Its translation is CASSMGHMNTEAFF.

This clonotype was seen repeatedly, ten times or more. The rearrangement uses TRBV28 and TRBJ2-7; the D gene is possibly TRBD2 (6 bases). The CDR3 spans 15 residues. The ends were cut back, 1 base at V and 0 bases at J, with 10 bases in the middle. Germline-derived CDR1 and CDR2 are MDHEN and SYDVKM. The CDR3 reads CASSLYRDSSYEQYF. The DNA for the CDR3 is TGTGCCAGCAGTTTATATCGGGACTCCTCCTACGAGCAGTACTTC. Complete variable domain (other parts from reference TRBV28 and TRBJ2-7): DVKVTQSSRYLVKRTGEKVFLECVQDMDHENMFWYRQDPGLGLRLIYFSYDVKMKEKGDIPEGYSVSREKKERFSLILESASTNQTSMYLCASSLYRDSSYEQYFGPGTRLTVT.

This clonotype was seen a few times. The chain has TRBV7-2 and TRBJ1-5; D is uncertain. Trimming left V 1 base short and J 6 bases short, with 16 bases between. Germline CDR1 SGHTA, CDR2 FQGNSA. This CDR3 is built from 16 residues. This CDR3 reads CASSLVGQAGGQPQHF. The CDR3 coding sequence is TGTGCCAGCAGCTTAGTAGGTCAGGCTGGCGGTCAGCCCCAGCATTTT.